These 20 T cell receptor beta chains came from one sample sequenced in a study of type 1 and type 2 diabetes patients. PCR was run on genomic DNA. Amplification of the beta chain CDR3 used 30 forward and 13 reverse multiplex primers. TCRdb re-called the multiplex PCR reads with MiXCR, one entry per CDR3 protein. The table shows approximately 260,000 distinct CDR3 sequences, with more than 40% occurring only once. Sequenced input: peripheral blood mononuclear cells (PBMCs). The source of these receptors is a man between 18 and 29 years old with type 2 diabetes.

The J gene is TRBJ2-5, the V gene TRBV6-5, with D tentatively TRBD2 (6 bases). V lost 5 bases and J 2 bases, leaving 12 bases between the germline ends. Germline V gives CDR1 MNHEY, CDR2 SVGAGI. The CDR3 runs 14 residues. The DNA of the CDR3 is TGTGCCAGCAGTCGCCGGAGGGCTCAAGAGACCCAGTACTTC. Translated, it gives CASSRRRAQETQYF.

The V call is TRBV10-1, the J call TRBJ2-7, with TRBD1 matching over 9 bases. Germline V gene data show CDR1 as WNHNN and CDR2 as SYGVQD (reference sequence). The CDR3 is made up of 15 amino acids. Trimming took 4 bases from V and 3 from J; bases not matched to a gene: 7. CDR3 protein: CASSGPPGQGYEQYF. In DNA, the CDR3 is TGCGCCAGCAGTGGTCCACCGGGACAGGGCTACGAGCAGTACTTC.

CDR3 region: CASNGQGNTGELFF. CDR3 nucleotide sequence: TGTGCCAGCAACGGACAGGGGAACACCGGGGAGCTGTTTTTT. The V call is TRBV7-2, the J call TRBJ2-2; TRBD1 agrees at 8 bases. V dropped 7 bases and J dropped 1; count of bases not matched to a gene: 2. Germline V CDR1 and CDR2: SGHTA, FQGNSA. This CDR3 is built from 14 residues.

This clonotype was picked up one time. The V call is TRBV28, the J call TRBJ1-1; 9 bases are a match to TRBD1. Germline V gives CDR1 MDHEN, CDR2 SYDVKM. V shed 6 bases and J 7 bases; nucleotides not matched to a gene: 12. This CDR3 has 15 amino acids. The CDR3, as DNA: TGTGCCAGCAGCTCCCGGGGACAGGGAAAAGTTGAAGCTTTCTTT. Amino acid sequence: CASSSRGQGKVEAFF.

The chain has TRBV4-1 and TRBJ2-1, with TRBD1 as a possible D gene (5 bases). The CDR3 spans 15 residues. Trimming took 1 base from V and 6 from J, leaving 13 bases between them. Germline V gene data show CDR1 as MGHRA and CDR2 as YSYEKL. The CDR3 here is CASSQGQTTPNEQFF. In DNA, the CDR3 is TGCGCCAGCAGCCAAGGACAGACCACCCCCAATGAGCAGTTCTTC.

This rearrangement joins TRBV20-1 to TRBJ2-3, with D unclear. Germline lookup yields CDR1 DFQATT and CDR2 SNEGSKA (reference sequence). The germline V and J ends were trimmed by 4 bases and 1 base, with 9 bases remaining between them. The CDR3 is made up of 13 amino acids. The DNA of the CDR3 is TGCAGTGCTAACGAGGATGGCACAGATACGCAGTATTTT. Its protein product is CSANEDGTDTQYF.

J is TRBJ1-5 and V is TRBV2; no firm D call. CDR1 is SNHLY and CDR2 is FYNNEI in the germline V gene. CDR3 length: 15 amino acids. V was trimmed by 1 base and J by 4 bases, leaving 11 bases between them. CDR3 DNA sequence: TGTGCCAGCAGTGAAGTTTGGCTGAGTAATCAGCCCCAGCATTTT. Residues: CASSEVWLSNQPQHF.

This clonotype appeared a few times. At one end the junction does not follow the germline gene, possibly because of a read error. This chain links TRBV12-3 or TRBV12-4 with TRBJ2-6; maybe TRBD1 (6 bases). This CDR3 has 12 residues. CDR3 amino acids: CASSYASTGLAF. DNA of the CDR3: TGTGCCAGCAGTTATGCGAGTACAGGGCTGGCTTTC.

Concerning this clonotype: No conserved phenylalanine or tryptophan is present at the end of the CDR3, so a read error is the likely explanation. The rearrangement joins TRBV28 to TRBJ2-1; D gene uncertain. V was shortened by 3 bases and J by 1 base, with 7 bases between the two germline ends. The germline V gene encodes CDR1 MDHEN and CDR2 SYDVKM. CDR3 size: 14 residues. As DNA, the CDR3 is TGTGCCAGCAGTTTCGGCAAGTCCTACAATGAGCAGTTCTTA. Translation: CASSFGKSYNEQFL.

There are a few counts of this clonotype. V and J are TRBV19 and TRBJ2-5, with no clear D. The V end lost 0 bases, the J end lost 5 bases, and 4 bases lay between the germline ends. The CDR3 has 12 residues. Germline V gives CDR1 LNHDA, CDR2 SQIVND (reference sequence). The DNA for the CDR3 is TGTGCCAGTAGTATAGACGGGGAGACCCAGTACTTC. Translated, it gives CASSIDGETQYF.

V and J are TRBV27 and TRBJ2-2; D is possibly TRBD2 (5 bases). The CDR3 contains 16 residues. Per germline, CDR1 MNHEY and CDR2 SMNVEV (reference sequence). V was shortened by 4 bases and J by 2 bases, with 14 bases between the two germline ends. CDR3 loop: CASSWSGISNTGELFF. CDR3 bases: TGTGCCAGCAGTTGGTCCGGGATCAGTAACACCGGGGAGCTGTTTTTT.

The chain employs TRBV27 and TRBJ2-2, with 9 bases matching TRBD1. The CDR3 has 17 residues. The germline V gene encodes CDR1 MNHEY and CDR2 SMNVEV (reference sequence). V gave up 7 bases and J gave up 0 bases; unmatched junction bases: 9. This chain's CDR3 is CASNPGQGKANTGELFF. Written as DNA, the CDR3 is TGTGCCAGCAACCCGGGACAGGGTAAAGCGAACACCGGGGAGCTGTTTTTT.

In DNA, the CDR3 is TGTGCTAGTGCCCACGGCGGAGAAGAGACCCAGTACTTC. It yields the protein CASAHGGEETQYF. This chain joins TRBV12-5 and TRBJ2-5; D is unclear. V lost 7 bases, J lost 3 bases, and 12 bases lay in between. The CDR3 runs 13 residues. CDR1 is LGHNT and CDR2 is FRNRAP in the germline V gene.

The V gene is TRBV2, the J gene TRBJ2-1; weak D call: TRBD1 (5 bases). Trimming pared 4 bases from V and 6 bases from J, leaving 10 bases between. The CDR3 has 13 residues. Germline assignment: CDR1 SNHLY and CDR2 FYNNEI. CDR3 DNA sequence: TGTGCCAGCAGTGTGATAAGGGGCAATGAGCAGTTCTTC. Residues: CASSVIRGNEQFF. The variable domain in full, with the rest retrieved from reference TRBV2 and TRBJ2-1, is EPEVTQTPSHQVTQMGQEVILRCVPISNHLYFYWYRQILGQKVEFLVSFYNNEISEKSEIFDDQFSVERPDGSNFTLKIRSTKLEDSAMYFCASSVIRGNEQFFGPGTRLTVL.

This sequence joins TRBV20-1 and TRBJ2-2, with TRBD2 identical over 11 bases. This CDR3 spans 15 amino acids. CDR1 is DFQATT and CDR2 is SNEGSKA in the germline V gene (reference sequence). V was clipped by 5 bases and J by 5 bases; unmatched bases: 7. CDR3 in amino acids: CSASLAGDGTGELFF. The CDR3, as DNA: TGCAGTGCTTCACTAGCGGGAGATGGGACCGGGGAGCTGTTTTTT.

This clonotype turned up a few times. V gene TRBV10-2 combines with J gene TRBJ1-1; tentative D call: TRBD1 (5 bases). This CDR3 region has 13 residues. V lost 7 bases to trimming and J lost 10 bases, with 19 bases between them. Germline assignment: CDR1 WSHSY and CDR2 SAAADI. The DNA of the CDR3 is TGCGCCAGCACCTCCGTTGGGGCAATTGGAGCTTTCTTT. Protein: CASTSVGAIGAFF.

This clonotype appeared a single time. The chain combines TRBV6-6 with TRBJ2-2, with 7 bases fitting TRBD1. J lost 1 base, V lost 5 bases, and 10 bases had no gene match. This CDR3 comprises 17 residues. CDR1 and CDR2 from the germline V gene are MNHNY and SVGAGI (reference sequence). In DNA form, the CDR3 reads TGTGCCAGCAGTCTCCTTTCCGGGACAGAGAACACCGGGGAGCTGTTTTTT. Its protein product is CASSLLSGTENTGELFF.

A note on this clonotype: Its ends do not fully match the called genes, so a read error is possible. This sequence joins TRBV29-1 and TRBJ2-7; 12 bases are shared with TRBD2. CDR3 length: 16 amino acids. Per the germline V gene, CDR1 is SQVTM and CDR2 is ANQGSEA. CDR3 sequence (DNA): TGCAGCGTCGACCGGACAGGGACTAGCGGGTCCTACAAGCAGTACTTC. As protein: CSVDRTGTSGSYKQYF.

This sequence joins TRBV7-8 and TRBJ2-7; TRBD1 matches 7 bases. V trimming: 5 bases; J trimming: 3 bases; junction bases outside the gene matches: 7. From germline, CDR1 is SGHVS and CDR2 FQNEAQ. The CDR3 has 14 amino acids. The CDR3 DNA is TGTGCCAGCAGCGGATCGACAGGGTTCTACGAGCAGTACTTC. Its protein is CASSGSTGFYEQYF.

This clonotype was seen more than once but under ten times. The rearrangement joins TRBV5-1 to TRBJ2-7; TRBD1 matches 9 bases. Germline V CDR1 and CDR2: SGHRS, YFSETQ. The CDR3 is 14 amino acids. With V trimmed by 1 base and J by 5 bases, 4 bases remained unmatched. The CDR3 loop is CASSLSRTGDEQYF. As DNA, the CDR3 is TGCGCCAGCAGCTTGTCTCGGACAGGGGACGAGCAGTACTTC.